This T cell receptor beta chain was recorded in a study of T cell changes during pregnancy in multiple sclerosis (dated 2019 in TCRdb). As for the study more broadly: In women with multiple sclerosis, the researchers looked at how the T cell repertoire shifted as pregnancy progressed.

Looking up the germline V gene (reference sequence) yields CDR1 MNHNY and CDR2 SVGAGI. Including the terminal cysteine and phenylalanine, the CDR3 comprises 12 residues. Just CDR3 DNA is preserved here, 36 bases in frame from base 1. The protocol used for the library was the immunoSEQ multiplex PCR assay. TCRdb re-hosts the immuneACCESS table, in-frame sequences only. Its copies lack some clones; in the studies checked, an unresolved V gene accounts for under half of them, and the cause for the rest is not known. This sample comprises tens of thousands of clones, nearly 95% of them detected only once. The top ten clones comprise around 2% of the sample. About this clone itself: Its antigen remains unidentified. The junction differs from germline at one of its ends, possibly a read error.

The TCR originated in a female donor with multiple sclerosis, enrolled in a pregnancy study. Recombination joined TRBV6-6 with TRBJ2-7, with 7 junctional bases fitting TRBD2. This sample comprised peripheral blood, obtained in the third trimester of pregnancy. The DNA is as follows: TGTGCCAGCACCCCGGGGGGTCCTAGATTAAACTTC. This codes for CASTPGGPRLNF.